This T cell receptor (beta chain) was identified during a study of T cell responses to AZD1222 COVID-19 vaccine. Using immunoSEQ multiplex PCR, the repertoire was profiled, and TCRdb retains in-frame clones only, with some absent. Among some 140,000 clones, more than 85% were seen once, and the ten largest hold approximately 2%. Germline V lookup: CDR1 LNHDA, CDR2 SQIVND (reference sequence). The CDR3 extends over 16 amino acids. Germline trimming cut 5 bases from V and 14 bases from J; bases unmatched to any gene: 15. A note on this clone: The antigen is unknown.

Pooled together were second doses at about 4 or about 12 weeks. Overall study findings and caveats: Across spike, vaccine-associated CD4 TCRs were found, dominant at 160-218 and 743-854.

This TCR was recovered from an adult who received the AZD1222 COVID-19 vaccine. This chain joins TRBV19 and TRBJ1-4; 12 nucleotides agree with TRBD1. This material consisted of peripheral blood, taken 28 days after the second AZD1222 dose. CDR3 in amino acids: CASSSASGTGGGMLFF. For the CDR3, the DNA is TGTGCCAGTAGTTCCGCCTCCGGGACAGGGGGCGGAATGCTGTTTTTT.